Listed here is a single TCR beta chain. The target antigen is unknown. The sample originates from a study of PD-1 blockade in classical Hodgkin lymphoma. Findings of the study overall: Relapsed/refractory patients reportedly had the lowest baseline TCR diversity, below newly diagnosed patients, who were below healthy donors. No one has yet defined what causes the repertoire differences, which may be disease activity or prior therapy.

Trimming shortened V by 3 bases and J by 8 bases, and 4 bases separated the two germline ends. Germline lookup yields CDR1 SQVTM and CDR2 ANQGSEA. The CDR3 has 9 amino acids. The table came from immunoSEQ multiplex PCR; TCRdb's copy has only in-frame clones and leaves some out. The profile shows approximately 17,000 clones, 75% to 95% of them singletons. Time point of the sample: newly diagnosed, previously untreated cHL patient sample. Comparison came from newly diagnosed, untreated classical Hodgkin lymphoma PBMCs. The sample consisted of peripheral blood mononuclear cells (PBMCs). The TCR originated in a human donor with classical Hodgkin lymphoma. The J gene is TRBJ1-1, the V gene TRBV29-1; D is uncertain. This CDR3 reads CSVEGEAFF. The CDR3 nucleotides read TGCAGCGTTGAGGGGGAAGCTTTCTTT.